Described below is a single T cell receptor (beta chain) sequence and its context. The sample is drawn from a study of blood T cell repertoires in COVID-19. Across the study: Sources were T cells, B-cell-depleted T cells, or PBMCs; the material itself was cDNA or gDNA.

The CDR3 has 15 residues. Germline-derived CDR1 and CDR2 are MNHEY and SMNVEV (reference sequence). The trim removed 0 bases at V and 12 bases at J, leaving 10 bases unmatched. The method was immunoSEQ multiplex PCR; TCRdb's version includes in-frame clones alone and lacks a portion of them. Here the sample spans 150,000 to 200,000 clones, 80% to 95% being singletons. This sequence was found in a woman in her sixties with COVID-19, enrolled during active disease. V and J are TRBV27 and TRBJ2-1; 8 bases line up with TRBD2. Sample: peripheral blood. CDR3 region: CASSLSGGATSWQFF. The CDR3 DNA follows: TGTGCCAGCAGTTTATCCGGGGGGGCAACCTCTTGGCAGTTCTTC.